This T cell receptor (beta chain) was sequenced for a study of T cell clonality in common variable immunodeficiency. TCRdb's copy holds only in-frame clones and misses some; the assay was immunoSEQ multiplex PCR. The table lists about 66,000 clones, with no singletons. This clone occurred many times. This clonotype was sampled from a person aged 18 to 75 in good health. The specimen sequenced was peripheral blood mononuclear cells.

The sequenced part of the CDR3 DNA is TGTGCCAGCAGCCGCACAGGGGATACG. Amino acid sequence: CASSRTGDT. The CDR3 as a whole reads CASSRTGDTQYF. The chain couples TRBV5-6 to TRBJ2-3, with a possible D match to TRBD1 (6 bases). The read comes to an end 3 residues before the CDR3 does, leaving the germline J gene to fill in the end. The CDR3 has 12 amino acids. Per the germline V gene, CDR1 is SGHDT and CDR2 is YYEEEE. The V end was cut by 4 bases, the J end by 6 bases, with 9 bases between.